The 23 T cell receptor beta chains below were found in one sample sequenced in a study of cytomegalovirus exposure and HLA in healthy donors. In the PCR, 60 Vbeta and 13 Jbeta primers were used. The assay was immunoSEQ multiplex PCR, and TCRdb's table has in-frame clones only and misses some. The sample contains around 150,000 clones, roughly 80% of which appear only once. Sequencing was carried out using PBMCs. These receptors all stem from a man younger than 30 in good health and CMV-seropositive.

The chain has TRBV5-1 and TRBJ2-3, with D perhaps matching TRBD2 (6 bases). The CDR3 runs 15 residues. Trimming took 0 bases from V and 3 from J, leaving 11 bases between them. The germline V gene has CDR1 SGHRS and CDR2 YFSETQ. CDR3 bases: TGCGCCAGCAGCTTGGGAGGGCGGGATACAGATACGCAGTATTTT. It yields the protein CASSLGGRDTDTQYF.

This clone has only a few counts. This rearrangement joins TRBV5-4 to TRBJ1-1; D remains ambiguous. The CDR3 has 14 residues. Trimming left V 2 bases short and J 2 bases short, with 10 bases between. The germline V gene encodes CDR1 SGHNT and CDR2 YYREEE (reference sequence). CDR3 DNA: TGTGCCAGCAGCTTCACGGGAATAAACACTGAAGCTTTCTTT. Translating gives CASSFTGINTEAFF.

The V call is TRBV5-4, the J call TRBJ2-7; 8 bases align to TRBD1. CDR3 length equals 12 residues. The V segment lost 5 bases and the J segment 6 bases; nucleotides outside the gene matches: 4. Germline V gene sequence: CDR1 SGHNT, CDR2 YYREEE (reference sequence). CDR3 bases: TGTGCCAGCAGTTTTACAGGGGGCGAGCAGTACTTC. Encoded protein: CASSFTGGEQYF.

The chain has TRBV4-1 and TRBJ2-7; 13 nucleotides agree with TRBD2. V lost 2 bases, J lost 3 bases, and 7 bases stayed unmatched. From germline, CDR1 is MGHRA and CDR2 YSYEKL. The CDR3 consists of 17 residues. CDR3 sequence: CASSQRTSGRALYEQYF. CDR3 nucleotides: TGCGCCAGCAGCCAAAGAACTAGCGGGAGGGCCCTCTACGAGCAGTACTTC.

This sequence joins TRBV18 and TRBJ1-4; 11 positions match TRBD1. V lost 5 bases to trimming and J lost 6 bases; unmatched junction nucleotides: 8. Germline V CDR1 and CDR2: KGHSH, LQKENI. The CDR3 contains 16 residues. The CDR3 DNA reads TGTGCCAGCTCATTCTACCCGGGACAGGGGGATGAAAAACTGTTTTTT. Amino acid sequence: CASSFYPGQGDEKLFF.

This clone turned up a few times. The chain links TRBV29-1 to TRBJ1-2, with 7 bases aligning to TRBD1. The CDR3 covers 12 residues. Germline V gives CDR1 SQVTM, CDR2 ANQGSEA. V lost 7 bases, J lost 6 bases, and 8 bases stayed unmatched. This chain's CDR3 is CSAVDRPHGYTF. The DNA for the CDR3 is TGCAGCGCCGTGGACAGGCCGCATGGCTACACCTTC.

The gene calls are TRBV6-1 and TRBJ1-4; D remains ambiguous. Deletions cut 5 bases from V and 0 bases from J, with 7 bases between. Germline V lookup: CDR1 MNHNS, CDR2 SASEGT. The CDR3 spans 14 residues. The CDR3: CASSLAPTNEKLFF. The CDR3 DNA follows: TGTGCCAGCAGTTTAGCCCCAACTAATGAAAAACTGTTTTTT.

CDR3 nucleotides: TGTGCCAGCAAGGACAGGGGGCGGCTGAACACTGAAGCTTTCTTT. The encoded protein is CASKDRGRLNTEAFF. The V call is TRBV2, the J call TRBJ1-1, with 11 bases identical to TRBD1. V was pared by 7 bases and J by 0 bases, with 4 bases of the junction left unmatched. Germline V gene sequence: CDR1 SNHLY, CDR2 FYNNEI. This CDR3 contains 15 residues. Full variable domain (rest looked up from reference TRBV2 and TRBJ1-1): EPEVTQTPSHQVTQMGQEVILRCVPISNHLYFYWYRQILGQKVEFLVSFYNNEISEKSEIFDDQFSVERPDGSNFTLKIRSTKLEDSAMYFCASKDRGRLNTEAFFGQGTRLTVV.

This sequence joins TRBV9 and TRBJ2-7; D is undetermined. The CDR3 covers 14 residues. CDR1 and CDR2 (germline): SGDLS, YYNGEE. V was pared by 3 bases and J by 0 bases, with 10 bases between. The CDR3 region is CASSARHASYEQYF. The CDR3 nucleotides are TGTGCCAGCAGCGCCAGACATGCCTCCTACGAGCAGTACTTC.

V and J are TRBV29-1 and TRBJ1-1; maybe TRBD1 (6 bases). In germline, CDR1 is SQVTM, CDR2 ANQGSEA. V shed 6 bases and J shed 6 bases, with 17 bases lying between them. CDR3 length: 13 amino acids. The CDR3 sequence is CSVGSQGASEAFF. The CDR3 nucleotides are TGCAGCGTGGGATCACAGGGAGCCTCTGAAGCTTTCTTT.

This rearrangement joins TRBV7-8 to TRBJ1-1; D is unclear. The germline CDR1 and CDR2 sequences are SGHVS and FQNEAQ. The ends were cut back, 5 bases at V and 8 bases at J, with 21 bases in the middle. The CDR3 length is 15 residues. The CDR3 loop is CASSPMIRVDGEAFF. CDR3 DNA sequence: TGTGCCAGCAGCCCCATGATCCGGGTGGATGGGGAAGCTTTCTTT.

This clone has more than one count but fewer than ten. For the CDR3, the DNA is TGTGCCAGTCTGGGCGGGTCACATAACACAGATACGCAGTATTTT. Protein product: CASLGGSHNTDTQYF. The chain combines TRBV6-6 with TRBJ2-3, with TRBD2 as a possible D gene (5 bases). This CDR3 region has 15 residues. The germline V gene has CDR1 MNHNY and CDR2 SVGAGI (reference sequence). Trimming removed 9 bases from V and 2 bases from J, with 18 bases in between.

This clone was seen only once. V usage is TRBV2 and J usage is TRBJ2-5; 7 nucleotides line up with TRBD2. The CDR3 length is 16 residues. The trim removed 4 bases at V and 5 bases at J, leaving 13 bases unmatched. Germline CDR1 reads SNHLY; CDR2 reads FYNNEI. CDR3 sequence: CASSALAALKGETQYF. The CDR3 bases are TGTGCCAGCAGTGCTCTAGCGGCTCTTAAGGGGGAGACCCAGTACTTC.

The V gene is TRBV7-8, the J gene TRBJ1-2; D perhaps matches TRBD1 (5 bases). Trimming pared 2 bases from V and 2 bases from J, leaving 15 bases between. Germline CDR1 and CDR2: SGHVS and FQNEAQ. This CDR3 comprises 16 residues. CDR3: CASSLRLQAKNYGYTF. CDR3 DNA sequence: TGTGCCAGCAGCTTACGGCTACAGGCCAAAAACTATGGCTACACCTTC. Full variable domain (outside the CDR3, taken from reference TRBV7-8 and TRBJ1-2): GAGVSQSPRYKVAKRGQDVALRCDPISGHVSLFWYQQALGQGPEFLTYFQNEAQLDKSGLPSDRFFAERPEGSVSTLKIQRTQQEDSAVYLCASSLRLQAKNYGYTFGSGTRLTVV.

J is TRBJ2-6 and V is TRBV27; a weak D match, TRBD2 (5 bases). The CDR3 runs 15 residues. Germline CDR1 is MNHEY and CDR2 is SMNVEV (reference sequence). Trimming left V 6 bases short and J 1 base short, with 10 bases between. CDR3 amino acids: CASSTWRSGANVLTF. CDR3 coding DNA: TGTGCCAGCAGCACATGGAGGTCTGGGGCCAACGTCCTGACTTTC.

The table lists this clone with a count of one. The chain employs TRBV7-6 and TRBJ2-6, with D tentatively TRBD1 (6 bases). The V gene lost 5 bases and the J gene lost 4 bases, with 12 bases spanning the gap. The CDR3 length is 15 residues. Germline V CDR1 and CDR2: SGHVS, FNYEAQ. The CDR3 DNA is TGTGCCAGCAGCCTATCGGGGACAGGGGCCAACGTCCTGACTTTC. This gives the protein CASSLSGTGANVLTF. Full variable domain (remainder filled in from reference TRBV7-6 and TRBJ2-6): GAGVSQSPRYKVTKRGQDVALRCDPISGHVSLYWYRQALGQGPEFLTYFNYEAQQDKSGLPNDRFSAERPEGSISTLTIQRTEQRDSAMYRCASSLSGTGANVLTFGAGSRLTVL.

The rearrangement joins TRBV27 to TRBJ2-3; no reliable D call. Germline assignment: CDR1 MNHEY and CDR2 SMNVEV (reference sequence). The V end was cut by 6 bases, the J end by 0 bases, with 4 bases between. CDR3 size: 12 residues. CDR3 in DNA: TGTGCCAGCAGATCTAGCACAGATACGCAGTATTTT. It encodes CASRSSTDTQYF.

The V gene is TRBV4-2, the J gene TRBJ2-7, with TRBD2 identical over 7 bases. Germline V gene sequence: CDR1 LGHNA, CDR2 YNFKEQ. Trimming at V came to 0 bases and at J to 6 bases, leaving 8 bases not matched to a gene. The length of the CDR3 is 15 residues. The CDR3: CASSQDGGGTFEQYF. The CDR3 bases are TGTGCCAGCAGCCAAGATGGGGGAGGGACCTTCGAGCAGTACTTC.

V is TRBV7-2 and J is TRBJ1-4; D gene uncertain. The germline V gene has CDR1 SGHTA and CDR2 FQGNSA. CDR3 length: 15 amino acids. Trimming removed 1 base at V and 5 bases at J, with 11 bases between. The DNA for the CDR3 is TGTGCCAGCAGCTTAGATTTGGCGGCGAATGAAAAACTGTTTTTT. This codes for CASSLDLAANEKLFF.

The chain employs TRBV28 and TRBJ1-2; D perhaps matches TRBD1 (6 bases). With 10 bases removed from V and 4 bases from J, the gap between germline ends came to 10 bases. CDR3 size: 11 residues. Germline assignment: CDR1 MDHEN and CDR2 SYDVKM. Written as DNA, the CDR3 is TGTGCCACAGGGGACCGCTATGGCTACACCTTC. It translates to CATGDRYGYTF.

CDR3 region: CSVYERINTGELFF. The CDR3, as DNA: TGCAGCGTGTACGAGCGGATTAACACCGGGGAGCTGTTTTTT. The chain joins TRBV29-1 to TRBJ2-2; perhaps TRBD2 as D (5 bases). CDR1 is SQVTM, CDR2 ANQGSEA, per germline. V was pared by 6 bases and J by 2 bases, with 13 bases between. The CDR3 totals 14 residues.

V is TRBV6-1 and J is TRBJ2-7, with 8 bases lining up with TRBD2. Germline assignment: CDR1 MNHNS and CDR2 SASEGT. This CDR3 region has 14 residues. V shed 4 bases and J 1 base; nucleotides not matched to a gene: 3. In nucleotides, the CDR3 is TGTGCCAGCAGTGGGACTAGCCTTTCCTACGAGCAGTACTTC. Translation gives CASSGTSLSYEQYF.

The chain uses TRBV30 and TRBJ1-3, with 8 bases fitting TRBD1. This CDR3 is built from 13 residues. Germline V gene data show CDR1 as GTSNPN and CDR2 as SVGIG (reference sequence). V shed 3 bases, J shed 7 bases, and the junction held 5 bases outside the gene matches. CDR3 DNA: TGTGCCTGGAGGACAGGGGCCGGGAACACCATATATTTT. It specifies CAWRTGAGNTIYF. The whole variable domain, filled in from reference TRBV30 and TRBJ1-3, reads SQTIHQWPATLVQPVGSPLSLECTVEGTSNPNLYWYRQAAGRGLQLLFYSVGIGQISSEVPQNLSASRPQDRQFILSSKKLLLSDSGFYLCAWRTGAGNTIYFGEGSWLTVV.